Below are 4 T cell receptor beta chains sequenced from a single sample in a study of blood T cell repertoires in COVID-19. Sequencing was performed with immunoSEQ multiplex PCR; in TCRdb, only in-frame clones are kept and a portion is missing. The sample contains around 60,000 clones, roughly 72% of which appear only once. The sample comprised peripheral blood. Every receptor here comes from a woman between 70 and 85 years old with COVID-19, enrolled during active disease.

In its sample, this clone was seen once. The V call is TRBV5-4, the J call TRBJ2-1; 8 nucleotides agree with TRBD1. The CDR3 has 15 residues. The germline gives CDR1 SGHNT, CDR2 YYREEE (reference sequence). Losses at the gene ends were 3 bases for V and 5 bases for J; bases not matched to a gene: 7. The CDR3 nucleotides are TGTGCCAGCAGCTGGCCGGGACAGGCGAACAATGAGCAGTTCTTC. Translation: CASSWPGQANNEQFF. The whole variable domain, remainder taken from reference TRBV5-4 and TRBJ2-1, is ETGVTQSPTHLIKTRGQQVTLRCSSQSGHNTVSWYQQALGQGPQFIFQYYREEENGRGNFPPRFSGLQFPNYSSELNVNALELDDSALYLCASSWPGQANNEQFFGPGTRLTVL.

This clone occurred once. The rearrangement uses TRBV7-8 and TRBJ1-3; 7 positions match TRBD1. CDR3 length equals 16 residues. The germline gives CDR1 SGHVS, CDR2 FQNEAQ. V dropped 4 bases and J dropped 0; count of bases not matched to a gene: 6. The CDR3 region has the DNA TGTGCCAGCAGCTACCGACAGGGCCTCTCTGGAAACACCATATATTTT. Its translation: CASSYRQGLSGNTIYF.

The J gene is TRBJ1-3, the V gene TRBV7-2, with D hard to call. V lost 1 base and J lost 2, with 3 bases in between. Germline CDR1 SGHTA, CDR2 FQGNSA. The CDR3 extends over 13 amino acids. The CDR3 region is CASSLDTGNTIYF. The CDR3 DNA follows: TGTGCCAGCAGCTTAGATACTGGAAACACCATATATTTT.

The chain has TRBV6-5 and TRBJ2-1, with 7 bases aligning to TRBD2. After removal of 2 bases from V and 1 base from J, the junction contained 5 bases not matched to a gene. The germline CDR1 and CDR2 sequences are MNHEY and SVGAGI. The CDR3 spans 16 residues. DNA for the CDR3: TGTGCCAGCAGTTACCAGAGCGGGGTGTCCTACAATGAGCAGTTCTTC. It is translated as CASSYQSGVSYNEQFF.